These 29 T cell receptor beta chains were all obtained from the same sample, sequenced in a study of shared clonotypes between healthy human individuals. Profiling relied on immunoSEQ multiplex PCR, and the TCRdb table lists in-frame clones only, not all of them. The sample lists 1.5 million to 1.9 million clones, under 99% occurring once. What was sequenced was naive CD4+ T cells sorted from blood. Indicated subset: CD45RA+ positively selected. The receptors were sampled from a man aged 30-40 years in good health.

This rearrangement joins TRBV6-5 to TRBJ2-7; 8 bases fit TRBD1. This CDR3 has 15 amino acids. The V and J ends lost 6 bases and 3 bases, in that order; junction bases with no gene match: 10. Germline-derived CDR1 and CDR2 are MNHEY and SVGAGI. CDR3 residues: CASRYRGVTDYEQYF. The CDR3 bases are TGTGCCAGCAGGTACAGGGGGGTAACGGACTACGAGCAGTACTTC.

The rearrangement uses TRBV4-1 and TRBJ2-7, with 9 bases fitting TRBD1. With 6 bases clipped from V and 6 bases from J, the junction kept 6 bases outside the gene matches. Per the germline V gene, CDR1 is MGHRA and CDR2 is YSYEKL. The CDR3 contains 13 residues. The chain's CDR3 is CASSFDRGGEQYF. CDR3 DNA sequence: TGCGCCAGCAGTTTCGACAGGGGGGGCGAGCAGTACTTC.

With respect to this clone: Sequence at one end of the junction differs from germline and may be a read error. The rearrangement links TRBV11-2 to TRBJ1-2, with no clear D. This CDR3 has 18 amino acids. CDR1 is SGHAT and CDR2 is FQNNGV in the germline V gene. The CDR3 bases are TGTGCCAGCAGCCCCGTTAGAGGAGAGGGTGGGCAAATCTATCGCTACACCTTC. It translates to CASSPVRGEGGQIYRYTF.

The chain couples TRBV7-9 to TRBJ2-3; a weak D match, TRBD1 (5 bases). This CDR3 is built from 12 residues. Germline V lookup: CDR1 SEHNR, CDR2 FQNEAQ (reference sequence). V was cut by 5 bases and J by 5 bases, with 8 bases left in between. The CDR3 here is CASSHRLDTQYF. The CDR3 DNA is TGTGCCAGCAGCCACAGGTTAGATACGCAGTATTTT.

The genes are TRBV20-1 and TRBJ1-1; no reliable D call. The V gene's germline CDR1 is DFQATT and CDR2 SNEGSKA (reference sequence). V lost 4 bases to trimming and J lost 7 bases, with 10 bases between them. CDR3 length: 11 amino acids. In DNA, the CDR3 is TGCAGTGCTAAGCGACGGAATGAAGCTTTCTTT. Translated: CSAKRRNEAFF.

The CDR3 loop reads CASSLEGGSYEQYF. For the CDR3, the DNA is TGTGCCAGCTCCTTGGAGGGGGGATCCTACGAGCAGTACTTC. This sequence joins TRBV2 and TRBJ2-7; the D call may be TRBD1 or TRBD2 (6 bases each). V lost 8 bases to trimming and J lost 1 base, with 15 bases between them. From germline, CDR1 is SNHLY and CDR2 FYNNEI. The CDR3 length is 14 residues.

This chain links TRBV7-8 with TRBJ1-2, with TRBD1 as a possible D gene (5 bases). The ends were cut back, 5 bases at V and 3 bases at J, with 10 bases in the middle. The V gene's germline CDR1 is SGHVS and CDR2 FQNEAQ. The CDR3 covers 13 residues. CDR3: CASSADSDYGYTF. The CDR3 region has the DNA TGTGCCAGCAGCGCCGACAGTGACTATGGCTACACCTTC. Drawing the rest from reference TRBV7-8 and TRBJ1-2, the complete variable domain is GAGVSQSPRYKVAKRGQDVALRCDPISGHVSLFWYQQALGQGPEFLTYFQNEAQLDKSGLPSDRFFAERPEGSVSTLKIQRTQQEDSAVYLCASSADSDYGYTFGSGTRLTVV.

The chain recombines TRBV5-1 with TRBJ1-1, with a tentative D call TRBD1 (6 bases). Deletions cut 0 bases from V and 11 bases from J, with 11 bases between. The CDR3 extends over 12 amino acids. Germline V gene data show CDR1 as SGHRS and CDR2 as YFSETQ. As DNA, the CDR3 is TGCGCCAGCAGCTTGGAGGACAGCTTGGCTTTCTTT. Translation gives CASSLEDSLAFF. Full variable domain (remainder filled in from reference TRBV5-1 and TRBJ1-1): KAGVTQTPRYLIKTRGQQVTLSCSPISGHRSVSWYQQTPGQGLQFLFEYFSETQRNKGNFPGRFSGRQFSNSRSEMNVSTLELGDSALYLCASSLEDSLAFFGQGTRLTVV.

The V call is TRBV5-1, the J call TRBJ2-3, with 9 positions matching TRBD1. The V and J ends lost 4 bases and 4 bases, in that order; junction bases with no gene match: 7. CDR1 is SGHRS, CDR2 YFSETQ, per germline. The CDR3 consists of 15 residues. As DNA, the CDR3 is TGCGCCAGCAGCGGACCGGGACAGGGTTCAGATACGCAGTATTTT. Protein sequence: CASSGPGQGSDTQYF. The variable domain in full, with the rest retrieved from reference TRBV5-1 and TRBJ2-3, is KAGVTQTPRYLIKTRGQQVTLSCSPISGHRSVSWYQQTPGQGLQFLFEYFSETQRNKGNFPGRFSGRQFSNSRSEMNVSTLELGDSALYLCASSGPGQGSDTQYFGPGTRLTVL.

The genes are TRBV11-3 and TRBJ1-1; 7 bases line up with TRBD1. This CDR3 has 14 amino acids. Germline values: CDR1 SGHNT, CDR2 YENEEA. V shed 4 bases and J 5 bases; nucleotides not matched to a gene: 7. CDR3 in amino acids: CASSYRGPGTEAFF. CDR3 nucleotide sequence: TGTGCCAGCAGCTATAGGGGGCCGGGGACTGAAGCTTTCTTT.

V usage is TRBV6-1 and J usage is TRBJ2-7, with D perhaps TRBD2 (7 bases). Per the germline V gene, CDR1 is MNHNS and CDR2 is SASEGT. V lost 8 bases and J lost 4, with 21 bases in between. The CDR3 has 15 amino acids. The CDR3 DNA follows: TGTGCCAGCGATCCTCGGGGCAGGGGAGGGTACGAGCAGTACTTC. Protein product: CASDPRGRGGYEQYF.

The V call is TRBV6-5, the J call TRBJ2-2; 11 bases are shared with TRBD2. Germline V gene lookup returns CDR1 MNHEY and CDR2 SVGAGI. V was clipped by 4 bases and J by 6 bases; unmatched bases: 4. The CDR3 sequence is 15 residues long. CDR3 in amino acids: CASSFSGRAPGELFF. The DNA for the CDR3 is TGTGCCAGCAGTTTTAGCGGGAGGGCCCCCGGGGAGCTGTTTTTT.

The chain couples TRBV9 to TRBJ2-7; D gene ambiguous. The V gene's germline CDR1 is SGDLS and CDR2 YYNGEE. The V gene lost 4 bases and the J gene lost 3 bases, with 17 bases spanning the gap. The CDR3 length is 15 residues. The CDR3 protein is CASSFEPGDFYEQYF. Here the CDR3 DNA reads TGTGCCAGCAGCTTTGAACCGGGCGACTTCTACGAGCAGTACTTC.

CDR3 in amino acids: CSVAEDHNQPQHF. The CDR3 DNA reads as TGCAGCGTTGCCGAGGATCACAATCAGCCCCAGCATTTT. This chain joins TRBV29-1 and TRBJ1-5; no definite D call. The CDR3 runs 13 residues. Trimming stripped 4 bases from V and 3 bases from J, with 10 bases between. Germline V lookup: CDR1 SQVTM, CDR2 ANQGSEA.

The genes are TRBV11-2 and TRBJ1-4; 7 bases match TRBD1. Germline loops: CDR1 SGHAT, CDR2 FQNNGV. This CDR3 has 15 residues. J was trimmed by 6 bases and V by 5 bases; bases with no gene match: 9. CDR3 protein: CASSPQGTQDEKLFF. CDR3 DNA: TGTGCCAGCAGCCCACAGGGGACACAAGATGAAAAACTGTTTTTT.

J is TRBJ2-3 and V is TRBV19; 10 nucleotides match TRBD2. V was pared by 5 bases and J by 5 bases, with 7 bases of the junction left unmatched. Looked up from germline, CDR1 is LNHDA and CDR2 is SQIVND (reference sequence). There are 15 residues in the CDR3. CDR3 bases: TGTGCCAGTAGTGGAGCGGGAGGGCCTAGAGATACGCAGTATTTT. Its protein is CASSGAGGPRDTQYF. Filled out from reference TRBV19 and TRBJ2-3, the complete variable domain reads DGGITQSPKYLFRKEGQNVTLSCEQNLNHDAMYWYRQDPGQGLRLIYYSQIVNDFQKGDIAEGYSVSREKKESFPLTVTSAQKNPTAFYLCASSGAGGPRDTQYFGPGTRLTVL.

DNA for the CDR3: TGTGCCAGCAGCTTTGACAGTCTCGGAAACACCATATATTTT. Protein product: CASSFDSLGNTIYF. The rearrangement links TRBV5-4 to TRBJ1-3; perhaps TRBD1 as D (5 bases). Germline V CDR1 and CDR2: SGHNT, YYREEE (reference sequence). V lost 2 bases, J lost 4 bases, and 10 bases lay in between. The CDR3 contains 14 residues.

A word on this clone: The same CDR3 can be traced to other DNA sequences in this sample. The chain is built from TRBV5-1 and TRBJ1-1, with D possibly being TRBD1 (6 bases). The CDR3 runs 14 residues. The V end was cut by 2 bases, the J end by 1 base, with 9 bases between. Germline CDR1 and CDR2: SGHRS and YFSETQ. In DNA form, the CDR3 reads TGCGCCAGCAGCTTACGCAGGGGGAACACTGAAGCTTTCTTT. Encoded protein: CASSLRRGNTEAFF.

The gene calls are TRBV10-3 and TRBJ2-7; 7 bases line up with TRBD1. Germline V lookup: CDR1 ENHRY, CDR2 SYGVKD. The V segment lost 9 bases and the J segment 3 bases; nucleotides outside the gene matches: 8. The CDR3 covers 13 residues. In nucleotides, the CDR3 is TGTGCCATAAGGACAGGAGGTATCTACGAGCAGTACTTC. Residues: CAIRTGGIYEQYF.

This clone was observed once. The chain combines TRBV4-2 with TRBJ2-7; 7 bases are a match to TRBD1. Germline V lookup: CDR1 LGHNA, CDR2 YNFKEQ. V dropped 0 bases and J dropped 3; count of bases not matched to a gene: 5. The CDR3 has 15 residues. The CDR3 nucleotides are TGTGCCAGCAGCCAAGACTGGGACAGTAACTACGAGCAGTACTTC. Protein: CASSQDWDSNYEQYF.

The V and J genes are TRBV5-4 and TRBJ2-2; unclear D gene. CDR1 and CDR2 from the germline V gene are SGHNT and YYREEE (reference sequence). Trimming pared 1 base from V and 5 bases from J, leaving 9 bases between. The CDR3 length is 14 residues. CDR3 protein: CASSLIGQTGELFF. The CDR3 nucleotides read TGTGCCAGCAGCTTGATCGGGCAAACCGGGGAGCTGTTTTTT.

This clone has only one observation. The chain links TRBV10-3 to TRBJ2-7; 9 bases match TRBD1. In germline, CDR1 is ENHRY, CDR2 SYGVKD. V was clipped by 4 bases and J by 5 bases; unmatched bases: 6. The CDR3 has 14 residues. CDR3 coding DNA: TGTGCCATCAGTGCCGGACAGGGGATCAACGAGCAGTACTTC. This translates into CAISAGQGINEQYF.

The chain employs TRBV5-6 and TRBJ2-3; D unresolved. This CDR3 contains 14 residues. V was cut by 4 bases and J by 6 bases, with 15 bases left in between. The V gene's germline CDR1 is SGHDT and CDR2 YYEEEE. The CDR3 here is CASSPRGVVDTQYF. Written as DNA, the CDR3 is TGTGCCAGCAGCCCCCGTGGGGTAGTGGATACGCAGTATTTT.

This sequence joins TRBV19 and TRBJ1-1, with D unresolved. CDR3 size: 13 residues. V dropped 7 bases and J dropped 1 base, with 10 bases sitting between them. The germline V gene has CDR1 LNHDA and CDR2 SQIVND (reference sequence). The CDR3 sequence is CASNRAKNTEAFF. CDR3 coding DNA: TGTGCCAGTAATCGGGCCAAGAACACTGAAGCTTTCTTT.

Remarks on this clone: The sample carries other DNA sequences with the same CDR3. The rearrangement uses TRBV28 and TRBJ2-7; 7 positions match TRBD2. The CDR3 has 12 residues. The germline CDR1 and CDR2 sequences are MDHEN and SYDVKM. Unmatched junction bases numbered 4, after V lost 5 bases and J lost 6 bases. CDR3 sequence reads: CASSPPGGEQYF. In nucleotides, the CDR3 is TGTGCCAGCAGTCCTCCGGGGGGCGAGCAGTACTTC.

This chain joins TRBV11-3 and TRBJ2-1, with 13 bases matching TRBD2. V lost 5 bases, J lost 7 bases, and 5 bases stayed unmatched. CDR1 and CDR2 from the germline V gene are SGHNT and YENEEA. The CDR3 extends over 15 amino acids. In nucleotides, the CDR3 is TGTGCCAGCAGCCGGACTAGCGGGAGTAGGAATGAGCAGTTCTTC. Translation: CASSRTSGSRNEQFF.

This chain uses TRBV7-9 with TRBJ2-7, with D perhaps matching TRBD1 (6 bases). The CDR3 spans 13 residues. Germline values: CDR1 SEHNR, CDR2 FQNEAQ (reference sequence). The V gene lost 3 bases and the J gene lost 2 bases, with 8 bases spanning the gap. The CDR3 DNA follows: TGTGCCAGCAGCTTCAGGGGTCCCTACGAGCAGTACTTC. Its translation is CASSFRGPYEQYF.

This rearrangement joins TRBV28 to TRBJ2-5; TRBD2 agrees at 15 bases. CDR3 length equals 15 residues. Trimming at V came to 8 bases and at J to 4 bases, leaving 5 bases not matched to a gene. From germline, CDR1 is MDHEN and CDR2 SYDVKM. CDR3 sequence (DNA): TGTGCCAGCCGGACTAGCGGGAGGGGGCCAGAGACCCAGTACTTC. Translating gives CASRTSGRGPETQYF.

This chain joins TRBV4-3 and TRBJ1-1; 10 bases map to TRBD1. CDR1 is LGHNA, CDR2 YSLEER, per germline. With 0 bases clipped from V and 5 bases from J, the junction kept 6 bases outside the gene matches. This CDR3 spans 16 amino acids. CDR3 nucleotide sequence: TGCGCCAGCAGCCAAGACGCGGGACAGGGGAAGACTGAAGCTTTCTTT. Translating gives CASSQDAGQGKTEAFF.